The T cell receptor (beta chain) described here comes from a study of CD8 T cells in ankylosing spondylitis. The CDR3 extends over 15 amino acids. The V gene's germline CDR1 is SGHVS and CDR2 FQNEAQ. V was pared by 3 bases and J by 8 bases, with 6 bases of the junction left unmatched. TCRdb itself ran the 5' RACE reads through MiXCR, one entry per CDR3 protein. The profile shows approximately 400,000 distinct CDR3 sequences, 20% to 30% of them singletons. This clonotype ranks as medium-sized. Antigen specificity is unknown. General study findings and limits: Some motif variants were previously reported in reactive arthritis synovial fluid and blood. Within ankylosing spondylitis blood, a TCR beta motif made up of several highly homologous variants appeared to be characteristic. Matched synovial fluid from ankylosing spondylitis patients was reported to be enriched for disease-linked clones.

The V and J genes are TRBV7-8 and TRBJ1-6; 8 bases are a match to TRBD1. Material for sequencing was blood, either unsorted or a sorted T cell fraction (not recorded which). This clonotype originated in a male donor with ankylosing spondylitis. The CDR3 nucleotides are TGTGCCAGCAGCTTTCTCGGACAGGGAGATTCACCCCTCCACTTT. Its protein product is CASSFLGQGDSPLHF.